Below, one T cell receptor beta chain is given with its context. Its antigen is unidentified. This specimen comes from a study of cytomegalovirus exposure and HLA in healthy donors. Overall study context: Of roughly 360 genotyped donors, 81% grouped in the Caucasian-associated ancestry cluster.

The CDR3 extends over 15 amino acids. Germline CDR1 SGHRS, CDR2 YFSETQ. The V and J ends lost 4 bases and 0 bases, in that order; junction bases with no gene match: 2. In the PCR, 60 Vbeta and 13 Jbeta primers were used. Source study methods: The authors later counted 70 million to 85 million unique TCR beta chains, some 10 million of them shared. Produced via immunoSEQ multiplex PCR; TCRdb's table is partial and in-frame only. Clone size and the V and J calls come from that table; the DNA yielded D and trimming. Here the sample spans around 300,000 clones, more than 55% being singletons. Notes on the study in general: It was assumed in the presence/absence analyses that sequencing depth was roughly uniform across donors. A later analysis appeared to link common viral pathogens to several of the most significant clusters.

The sequenced sample was PBMCs. The source is a female donor in good health and CMV-seronegative. The chain recombines TRBV5-1 with TRBJ2-3; TRBD2 matches 10 bases. This CDR3 is CASSPAGGSTDTQYF. CDR3 DNA: TGCGCCAGCAGCCCAGCGGGAGGGAGCACAGATACGCAGTATTTT.